The entry below gives a single T cell receptor (beta chain) sequence along with its context. The antigen is unknown. CDR1 SGHVS and CDR2 FQNEAQ come from the germline V gene. This CDR3 has 17 residues. With V trimmed by 1 base and J by 5 bases, 12 bases remained unmatched. The record originates from a study of T cells in Graves' hyperthyroidism and ophthalmopathy. Amplification of TCR beta CDR3 regions used RNA as the template. The primer set for the first-round RT-PCR of the TCR CDR3 was HTBI. TCRdb reanalysed the multiplex PCR reads using MiXCR and keeps one entry per CDR3 protein. The repertoire includes approximately 870,000 distinct CDR3 sequences, over 35% of them detected once, and approximately 10% sits in the top ten. Broader study findings: Blood held most thyroid clonotypes expanded above 0.001 frequency.

Sequencing used blood. This receptor was obtained from a man younger than 35 with Graves' hyperthyroidism. The chain has TRBV7-8 and TRBJ2-3; 7 bases fit TRBD2. CDR3 amino acids: CASSLDGRRERGDTQYF. Here the CDR3 DNA reads TGTGCCAGCAGCTTAGACGGGCGGCGGGAGAGAGGAGATACGCAGTATTTT.